This T cell receptor beta chain was captured by sequencing in a study of Graves' ophthalmopathy and Graves' hyperthyroidism. Findings and caveats of the study: Blood samples also showed most expanded thyroid clonotypes exceeding 0.001 frequency. A model of 13 signatures distinguished ophthalmopathy from stable hyperthyroidism at around 91% sensitivity and 70% to 84% specificity.

This clonotype was recorded a few times. Antigen: not known. The CDR3 totals 18 residues. From germline, CDR1 is SGDLS and CDR2 YYNGEE. The V end was cut by 4 bases, the J end by 4 bases, with 23 bases between. Amplification of the TCR beta CDR3 regions used RNA transcripts (as template). The library came from an HTBI-primed first-round RT-PCR and a second-round multiplex PCR. Via MiXCR, TCRdb re-called the multiplex PCR reads, giving one row per CDR3 protein. The sample has 650,000 to 900,000 distinct CDR3 sequences, approximately 40% seen once; the top ten hold about 40%. The receptor was derived from an adult man with Graves' ophthalmopathy. Sample: peripheral blood. The chain carries TRBV9 and TRBJ2-2, with D perhaps TRBD1 (6 bases). Written as DNA, the CDR3 is TGTGCCAGCAGCCAAGGTATCGTTACAGGGCGTTTCACCGGGGAGCTGTTTTTT. This codes for CASSQGIVTGRFTGELFF. The complete variable domain, with remaining parts taken from reference TRBV9 and TRBJ2-2, reads DSGVTQTPKHLITATGQRVTLRCSPRSGDLSVYWYQQSLDQGLQFLIQYYNGEERAKGNILERFSAQQFPDLHSELNLSSLELGDSALYFCASSQGIVTGRFTGELFFGEGSRLTVL.